The 13 T cell receptor beta chains in this list originate from one sample, sequenced in a study of cytomegalovirus exposure and HLA in healthy donors. The PCR employed 60 Vbeta primers together with 13 Jbeta primers. The data were produced by immunoSEQ multiplex PCR, yet TCRdb's version contains in-frame clones alone and is incomplete. The table for this sample gives around 140,000 clones. The sample comprised PBMCs. Receptor source: a woman in her 40s in good health and CMV-seropositive.

The chain recombines TRBV6-5 with TRBJ2-5; 11 bases are a match to TRBD1. The length of the CDR3 is 16 residues. J lost 2 bases, V lost 2 bases, and 4 bases had no gene match. Germline values: CDR1 MNHEY, CDR2 SVGAGI. In DNA form, the CDR3 reads TGTGCCAGCAGTTACAGGGGACAGGGGGTGCAAGAGACCCAGTACTTC. It codes for CASSYRGQGVQETQYF.

The chain employs TRBV5-1 and TRBJ2-7; D might be TRBD2 (5 bases). Germline V CDR1 and CDR2: SGHRS, YFSETQ. V gave up 6 bases and J gave up 7 bases, with 17 bases separating them. This CDR3 is 13 amino acids long. The CDR3, as DNA: TGCGCCAGCACGACTAAAGGCCTACGGGAGCAGTACTTC. Its translation is CASTTKGLREQYF. The full variable domain, its missing parts supplied by reference TRBV5-1 and TRBJ2-7, is KAGVTQTPRYLIKTRGQQVTLSCSPISGHRSVSWYQQTPGQGLQFLFEYFSETQRNKGNFPGRFSGRQFSNSRSEMNVSTLELGDSALYLCASTTKGLREQYFGPGTRLTVT.

The V call is TRBV29-1, the J call TRBJ1-5; possibly TRBD1 for D (6 bases). The ends were cut back, 4 bases at V and 1 base at J, with 11 bases in the middle. The CDR3 sequence is 14 residues long. Germline V gene lookup returns CDR1 SQVTM and CDR2 ANQGSEA. The CDR3: CSVGVGGSNQPQHF. The DNA for the CDR3 is TGCAGCGTTGGGGTAGGGGGAAGCAATCAGCCCCAGCATTTT.

The V call is TRBV28, the J call TRBJ2-6; the match to TRBD1 covers 7 bases. The CDR3 length is 15 residues. J gave up 0 bases and V 10 bases, and 6 bases lay outside the gene matches. Per the germline V gene, CDR1 is MDHEN and CDR2 is SYDVKM. The CDR3 nucleotides read TGTGCCACCTGGACAGGCCACTCTGGGGCCAACGTCCTGACTTTC. Protein sequence: CATWTGHSGANVLTF.

This rearrangement joins TRBV11-2 to TRBJ1-3; 9 bases fit TRBD1. Germline CDR1 reads SGHAT; CDR2 reads FQNNGV. Trimming at V came to 3 bases and at J to 4 bases, leaving 1 base not matched to a gene. This CDR3 has 14 amino acids. The CDR3, as DNA: TGTGCCAGCAGCTTGGGGACAGGGGGAAACACCATATATTTT. It encodes CASSLGTGGNTIYF.

The V and J genes are TRBV27 and TRBJ1-5; D is unresolved. Between the trimmed V and J ends, which lost 2 bases and 7 bases, there was a span of 15 bases. CDR1 MNHEY and CDR2 SMNVEV come from the germline V gene (reference sequence). The CDR3 runs 15 residues. DNA for the CDR3: TGTGCCAGCAGTTTAGAGGGTAGAGGATTACAGCCCCAGCATTTT. This codes for CASSLEGRGLQPQHF.

The chain couples TRBV28 to TRBJ1-5; 7 bases are shared with TRBD1. V was clipped by 5 bases and J by 1 base; unmatched bases: 2. Germline loops: CDR1 MDHEN, CDR2 SYDVKM. CDR3 length: 14 amino acids. The CDR3: CASSMTGSNQPQHF. The CDR3 DNA sequence: TGTGCCAGCAGTATGACAGGGAGCAATCAGCCCCAGCATTTT.

CDR3 sequence: CASSRPGQGSYEQYF. The CDR3 DNA sequence: TGTGCCAGTAGTAGACCGGGACAGGGATCCTACGAGCAGTACTTC. The chain carries TRBV19 and TRBJ2-7, with TRBD1 identical over 9 bases. This CDR3 has 15 amino acids. Losses at the gene ends were 4 bases for V and 1 base for J; bases not matched to a gene: 5. Per the germline V gene, CDR1 is LNHDA and CDR2 is SQIVND (reference sequence).

J is TRBJ2-1 and V is TRBV28, with D possibly being TRBD2 (7 bases). CDR1 MDHEN and CDR2 SYDVKM come from the germline V gene. The CDR3 extends over 16 amino acids. Trimming shortened V by 6 bases and J by 4 bases, and 19 bases separated the two germline ends. Here the CDR3 DNA reads TGTGCCAGCAGCCGGACTTTAGGGGGGGGTTACAATGAGCAGTTCTTC. It translates to CASSRTLGGGYNEQFF.

The chain uses TRBV11-3 and TRBJ1-1; D uncertain. Germline V CDR1 and CDR2: SGHNT, YENEEA. With 4 bases removed from V and 3 bases from J, the gap between germline ends came to 15 bases. The length of the CDR3 is 15 residues. CDR3 sequence: CASSSSGQADTEAFF. The CDR3 DNA reads as TGTGCCAGCAGCTCAAGCGGGCAGGCAGACACTGAAGCTTTCTTT.

The rearrangement uses TRBV7-2 and TRBJ2-6; perhaps TRBD1 as D (6 bases). The CDR3 consists of 17 residues. CDR1 is SGHTA, CDR2 FQGNSA, per germline. The V end lost 0 bases, the J end lost 0 bases, and 9 bases lay between the germline ends. The CDR3 sequence is CASSLATGPSGANVLTF. The CDR3 DNA reads as TGTGCCAGCAGCTTAGCCACAGGGCCCTCTGGGGCCAACGTCCTGACTTTC.

The chain uses TRBV27 and TRBJ2-7; TRBD2 matches 9 bases. J lost 2 bases, V lost 7 bases, and 9 bases had no gene match. Per the germline V gene, CDR1 is MNHEY and CDR2 is SMNVEV (reference sequence). The length of the CDR3 is 15 residues. CDR3: CASTPPGLAPYEQYF. For the CDR3, the DNA is TGTGCCAGCACTCCGCCGGGACTAGCCCCCTACGAGCAGTACTTC.

V and J are TRBV28 and TRBJ1-1; no firm D call. Trimming removed 6 bases from V and 5 bases from J, with 16 bases in between. The germline gives CDR1 MDHEN, CDR2 SYDVKM. This CDR3 spans 14 amino acids. CDR3 amino acids: CASSLPGPGTEAFF. CDR3 coding DNA: TGTGCCAGCAGCTTACCAGGCCCGGGGACTGAAGCTTTCTTT.